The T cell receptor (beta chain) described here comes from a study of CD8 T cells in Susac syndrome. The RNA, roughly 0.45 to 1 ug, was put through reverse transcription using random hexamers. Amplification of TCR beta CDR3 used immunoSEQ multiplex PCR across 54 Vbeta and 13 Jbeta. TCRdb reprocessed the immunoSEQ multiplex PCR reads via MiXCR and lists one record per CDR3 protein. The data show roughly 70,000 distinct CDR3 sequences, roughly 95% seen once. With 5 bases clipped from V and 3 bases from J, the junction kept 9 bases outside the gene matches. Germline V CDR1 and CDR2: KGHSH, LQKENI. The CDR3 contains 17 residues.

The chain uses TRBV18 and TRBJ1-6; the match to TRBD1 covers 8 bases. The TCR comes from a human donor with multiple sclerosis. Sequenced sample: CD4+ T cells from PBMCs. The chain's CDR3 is CASSEGPGGSYNSPLHF. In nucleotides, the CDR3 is TGTGCCAGCTCAGAGGGCCCAGGGGGCAGCTATAATTCACCCCTCCACTTT.